This entry lists 18 T cell receptor beta chains sequenced from one sample in a study of neurological immune-mediated disorders. Time point of the sample: longitudinal time-point 2. Each CDR3 protein is one row after TCRdb ran MiXCR on the 5' RACE reads. The data contain 70,000 to 90,000 distinct CDR3 sequences, around 6% of them seen just once; the ten biggest clones take up over 7%. The sequenced sample was PBMCs. All receptors derive from a woman aged 55-70 years with multiple sclerosis.

This clonotype was seen many times. The J gene is TRBJ2-1, the V gene TRBV5-1, with D perhaps being TRBD1 or TRBD2 (5 bases each). This CDR3 has 15 amino acids. Germline V lookup: CDR1 SGHRS, CDR2 YFSETQ. The V end lost 4 bases, the J end lost 10 bases, and 21 bases lay between the germline ends. The CDR3 region has the DNA TGCGCCAGCAGCGGACAACGGACTGGAGCCCGCGAGCAGTTCTTC. Its protein is CASSGQRTGAREQFF.

This clonotype appeared many times. The V and J genes are TRBV7-2 and TRBJ2-7, with D perhaps TRBD1 (5 bases). CDR3 length: 14 amino acids. Trimming left V 6 bases short and J 5 bases short, with 17 bases between. In germline, CDR1 is SGHTA, CDR2 FQGNSA. This CDR3 reads CASRIQEGRDEQYF. The CDR3 nucleotides are TGTGCCAGCAGAATACAGGAAGGGCGCGACGAGCAGTACTTC.

The chain uses TRBV20-1 and TRBJ1-5; 8 positions agree with TRBD1. The germline gives CDR1 DFQATT, CDR2 SNEGSKA (reference sequence). The CDR3 extends over 15 amino acids. The J segment lost 6 bases and the V segment lost 1 base, leaving 8 bases of the junction unmatched. Here the CDR3 reads CSARVDREVIQPQHF. In DNA form, the CDR3 reads TGCAGTGCTAGAGTGGACAGGGAAGTGATTCAGCCCCAGCATTTT.

The gene calls are TRBV19 and TRBJ2-1, with D perhaps matching TRBD1 (6 bases). CDR1 and CDR2 (germline): LNHDA, SQIVND (reference sequence). The CDR3 totals 14 residues. V gave up 3 bases and J gave up 3 bases, with 9 bases separating them. CDR3 sequence (DNA): TGTGCCAGTAGTATGGGACACCTCTACAATGAGCAGTTCTTC. Translating it yields CASSMGHLYNEQFF.

This clonotype came up many times. The chain combines TRBV5-4 with TRBJ2-7; 8 bases match TRBD1. J was trimmed by 2 bases and V by 5 bases; bases with no gene match: 12. Germline lookup yields CDR1 SGHNT and CDR2 YYREEE (reference sequence). The CDR3 sequence is 16 residues long. This chain's CDR3 is CASSSPNRGSTYEQYF. CDR3 coding DNA: TGTGCCAGCAGTTCCCCTAACAGGGGGTCTACCTACGAGCAGTACTTC. Together with reference TRBV5-4 and TRBJ2-7, the CDR3 gives the full variable domain: ETGVTQSPTHLIKTRGQQVTLRCSSQSGHNTVSWYQQALGQGPQFIFQYYREEENGRGNFPPRFSGLQFPNYSSELNVNALELDDSALYLCASSSPNRGSTYEQYFGPGTRLTVT.

This clonotype was detected ten times or more. The chain is built from TRBV14 and TRBJ2-3; D is unresolved. The CDR3 is 13 amino acids. V was cut by 4 bases and J by 11 bases, with 16 bases left in between. The germline CDR1 and CDR2 sequences are SGHDN and FVKESK. CDR3 loop: CASSPLTQRGQYF. The CDR3, as DNA: TGTGCCAGCAGCCCCCTGACTCAACGAGGGCAGTATTTT.

A word on this clonotype: A much larger clonotype is one base distant, so this may be a read error. The chain combines TRBV12-3 or TRBV12-4 with TRBJ2-7; D remains ambiguous. This CDR3 is 11 amino acids long. CDR3 sequence reads: CASSPLNEHYF. CDR3 DNA: TGTGCCAGCAGCCCTTTGAACGAGCATTACTTC.

This clonotype showed up many times. The chain is built from TRBV29-1 and TRBJ2-7, with 11 bases that match TRBD1. The CDR3 sequence is 13 residues long. Germline V gene sequence: CDR1 SQVTM, CDR2 ANQGSEA. The ends lost 5 bases at V and 5 bases at J; junction bases unmatched: 5. CDR3 sequence (DNA): TGCAGCGTTTTCTCGGGACAGGGGGACGAGCAGTACTTC. Its protein product is CSVFSGQGDEQYF.

The chain combines TRBV5-1 with TRBJ1-3; D perhaps matches TRBD1 (5 bases). Trimming removed 0 bases from V and 0 bases from J, with 13 bases in between. The CDR3 is made up of 17 amino acids. Germline-derived CDR1 and CDR2 are SGHRS and YFSETQ. The CDR3 loop is CASSLGAGPSSGNTIYF. The CDR3 nucleotides are TGCGCCAGCAGCTTGGGCGCAGGGCCCTCCTCTGGAAACACCATATATTTT.

This clonotype was counted only a few times. The V and J genes are TRBV7-2 and TRBJ2-5; tentatively, D is TRBD2 (5 bases). CDR3 length: 14 residues. Germline loops: CDR1 SGHTA, CDR2 FQGNSA. Between the trimmed V and J ends, which lost 5 bases and 4 bases, there was a span of 14 bases. CDR3: CASSPFGRGETQYF. As DNA, the CDR3 is TGTGCCAGCAGCCCGTTCGGCCGGGGAGAGACCCAGTACTTC.

Note on this clonotype: A read error is possible here, since a much larger clone lies one base away. The chain is built from TRBV20-1 and TRBJ2-3; the match to TRBD2 covers 8 bases. CDR1 and CDR2 (germline): DFQATT, SNEGSKA (reference sequence). The CDR3 loop spans 14 amino acids. Trimming cost V 6 bases and J 3 bases; bases outside gene matches: 8. CDR3 sequence: CSAPTSVETDTQYF. The CDR3 bases are TGCAGTGCCCCGACTAGCGTCGAGACAGATACGCAGTATTTT.

V usage is TRBV18 and J usage is TRBJ1-1; D may be TRBD1 (5 bases). Germline-derived CDR1 and CDR2 are KGHSH and LQKENI. The CDR3 covers 14 residues. V was clipped by 3 bases and J by 0 bases, with 8 bases between them. The DNA for the CDR3 is TGTGCCAGCTCACCGACAGCCATGAACACTGAAGCTTTCTTT. Translation: CASSPTAMNTEAFF.

This clonotype appeared many times. The V call is TRBV5-1, the J call TRBJ2-5, with TRBD2 matching over 11 bases. Germline CDR1 reads SGHRS; CDR2 reads YFSETQ. After removal of 2 bases from V and 5 bases from J, the junction contained 2 bases not matched to a gene. There are 14 residues in the CDR3. DNA of the CDR3: TGCGCCAGCAGCTTACTAGCGGGGGAGGAGACCCAGTACTTC. Translation: CASSLLAGEETQYF.

In its sample, this clonotype was seen many times. The genes are TRBV20-1 and TRBJ1-1; tentative D call: TRBD1 (6 bases). The germline V gene encodes CDR1 DFQATT and CDR2 SNEGSKA (reference sequence). V lost 6 bases, J lost 1 base, and 9 bases lay in between. The CDR3 runs to 12 residues. CDR3: CSASRGNTEAFF. The CDR3 bases are TGCAGTGCCTCCAGGGGGAACACTGAAGCTTTCTTT.

This clonotype was recorded many times. The V and J genes are TRBV11-2 and TRBJ2-1; 9 bases fit TRBD2. The CDR3 length is 13 residues. Germline V gene lookup returns CDR1 SGHAT and CDR2 FQNNGV. V was clipped by 6 bases and J by 6 bases; unmatched bases: 3. The CDR3 region has the DNA TGTGCCAGCAGGCAGACTAGCGGCAATGAGCAGTTCTTC. Its protein product is CASRQTSGNEQFF.

This clonotype came up many times. The J gene is TRBJ1-5, the V gene TRBV20-1; possible D gene TRBD1, 6 bases. V dropped 1 base and J dropped 3 bases, with 13 bases sitting between them. The CDR3 length is 15 residues. Per germline, CDR1 DFQATT and CDR2 SNEGSKA (reference sequence). DNA for the CDR3: TGCAGTGCTAGAGGAGGAGACAGGCTCAATCAGCCCCAGCATTTT. Its translation is CSARGGDRLNQPQHF.

This clonotype occurred many times. CDR3 region: CASVPLIYRASTDTQYF. CDR3 nucleotide sequence: TGTGCCAGTGTTCCGTTAATATACAGGGCAAGCACAGATACGCAGTATTTT. The rearrangement uses TRBV2 and TRBJ2-3, with D perhaps TRBD1 (6 bases). There are 17 residues in the CDR3. V gave up 9 bases and J gave up 0 bases, with 22 bases separating them. Germline values: CDR1 SNHLY, CDR2 FYNNEI.

This clonotype came up many times. V is TRBV7-2 and J is TRBJ1-5, with D uncertain. V was pared by 1 base and J by 2 bases, with 12 bases between. Germline V lookup: CDR1 SGHTA, CDR2 FQGNSA. The CDR3 length is 16 residues. CDR3 coding DNA: TGTGCCAGCAGCTTAGTACAGCTTTTAGGCAATCAGCCCCAGCATTTT. The encoded protein is CASSLVQLLGNQPQHF. The full variable domain, rest sourced from reference TRBV7-2 and TRBJ1-5, is GAGVSQSPSNKVTEKGKDVELRCDPISGHTALYWYRQSLGQGLEFLIYFQGNSAPDKSGLPSDRFSAERTGGSVSTLTIQRTQQEDSAVYLCASSLVQLLGNQPQHFGDGTRLSIL.